Included here is one T cell receptor beta chain sequence, with context. The antigen remains unidentified. Separation by sorting yielded CD4+ and CD8+ T cells from PBMCs. This specimen belongs to a study of CD8+ T cells in alopecia areata. RNA was isolated and reverse transcribed to cDNA, the sequencing template. The repertoire was sequenced with immunoSEQ multiplex PCR; TCRdb's copy has only in-frame clones and lacks some. Among fewer than 110,000 clones listed, 45% to 60% were seen once. Points from the study as a whole: There were also resident alphabeta T cells of normal skin sequenced in scalp samples.

The ends were cut back, 2 bases at V and 3 bases at J, with 7 bases in the middle. CDR3 size: 13 residues. Germline V CDR1 and CDR2: LNHDA, SQIVND (reference sequence). This receptor was obtained from a human donor in good health. The specimen was CD4+ T cells sorted from blood. The rearrangement joins TRBV19 to TRBJ2-5; no firm D call. CDR3 in amino acids: CASSIRREETQYF. In DNA, the CDR3 is TGTGCCAGTAGTATACGACGAGAAGAGACCCAGTACTTC.